Listed here are 9 T cell receptor beta chains from one sample, sequenced in a study of early T cells in non-severe SARS-CoV-2 infection. TCRdb called the 5' RACE reads again in MiXCR, with one record for every CDR3 protein. The table includes some 70,000 distinct CDR3 sequences, around 9% detected once. The material sequenced was whole blood. Receptors originate from an adult who was a healthcare worker with PCR-confirmed SARS-CoV-2 infection or an uninfected control (not recorded which).

This clonotype appeared many times. This chain links TRBV10-3 with TRBJ2-5; TRBD2 matches at 11 bases. V lost 11 bases, J lost 5 bases, and 7 bases stayed unmatched. The CDR3 has 13 amino acids. From germline, CDR1 is ENHRY and CDR2 SYGVKD. CDR3 bases: TGTGCCGTTGCCACTAGCGGGAGTGAGACCCAGTACTTC. This sequence encodes CAVATSGSETQYF.

This chain uses TRBV7-8 with TRBJ2-2; 12 bases fit TRBD2. The CDR3 is made up of 15 amino acids. Per germline, CDR1 SGHVS and CDR2 FQNEAQ. J gave up 7 bases and V 3 bases, and 3 bases lay outside the gene matches. In nucleotides, the CDR3 is TGTGCCAGCAGCTTCCGACTAGCGGGGGTCGGGGAGCTGTTTTTT. It yields the protein CASSFRLAGVGELFF.

This clonotype has more than one count but fewer than ten. The chain combines TRBV5-1 with TRBJ2-2; tentative D call: TRBD2 (5 bases). Germline loops: CDR1 SGHRS, CDR2 YFSETQ. CDR3 length: 13 residues. Trimming pared 8 bases from V and 12 bases from J, leaving 20 bases between. CDR3 loop: CASISSPPAQLFF. For the CDR3, the DNA is TGCGCCAGTATATCTAGCCCCCCGGCCCAGCTGTTTTTT.

The J gene is TRBJ2-3, the V gene TRBV12-3 or TRBV12-4, with no clear D. Trimming cost V 6 bases and J 0 bases, with 7 bases left between them. The CDR3 consists of 13 residues. CDR3 in amino acids: CASSPVSTDTQYF. The CDR3 DNA reads TGTGCCAGCAGCCCCGTCAGCACAGATACGCAGTATTTT.

The chain employs TRBV30 and TRBJ2-7; D unresolved. The ends were cut back, 4 bases at V and 0 bases at J, with 4 bases in the middle. This CDR3 spans 11 amino acids. CDR1 is GTSNPN, CDR2 SVGIG, per germline (reference sequence). CDR3 coding DNA: TGTGCCTGGATAGACTCCTACGAGCAGTACTTC. It codes for CAWIDSYEQYF.

At least ten counts were recorded for this clonotype. The chain links TRBV12-3 or TRBV12-4 to TRBJ2-3; no firm D call. Deletions cut 3 bases from V and 4 bases from J, with 17 bases between. The CDR3 has 16 residues. The CDR3 region has the DNA TGTGCCAGCAGTTTTCACCTGGAACAGCCTTCAGATACGCAGTATTTT. Translation: CASSFHLEQPSDTQYF.

V is TRBV30 and J is TRBJ1-3, with D possibly matching TRBD1 (5 bases). The CDR3 consists of 14 residues. V was shortened by 2 bases and J by 0 bases, with 8 bases between the two germline ends. In germline, CDR1 is GTSNPN, CDR2 SVGIG (reference sequence). CDR3 sequence reads: CAWSFRVSGNTIYF. The CDR3 DNA sequence: TGTGCCTGGAGTTTCAGGGTCTCTGGAAACACCATATATTTT.

V and J are TRBV28 and TRBJ1-5; 8 nucleotides agree with TRBD1. The V and J ends lost 7 bases and 2 bases, in that order; junction bases with no gene match: 7. Germline V gene lookup returns CDR1 MDHEN and CDR2 SYDVKM. The CDR3 is made up of 15 amino acids. CDR3 coding DNA: TGTGCCAGCAATTCAGGGGGCGACGGCAATCAGCCCCAGCATTTT. This sequence encodes CASNSGGDGNQPQHF.

This clonotype was recorded many times. The V gene is TRBV10-3, the J gene TRBJ2-3; no reliable D call. V dropped 3 bases and J dropped 0 bases, with 10 bases sitting between them. CDR1 ENHRY and CDR2 SYGVKD come from the germline V gene. The CDR3 has 15 residues. In DNA, the CDR3 is TGTGCCATCAGTGAACGTCTTACTAGCACAGATACGCAGTATTTT. This gives the protein CAISERLTSTDTQYF.